This entry lists 7 T cell receptor beta chains sequenced from one sample in a study of T-cell memory formation after mild COVID-19. Via MiXCR, TCRdb re-called the 5' RACE reads, giving one row per CDR3 protein. The top ten hold 23% of the sample, which has about 270,000 distinct CDR3 sequences, around 17% seen once. Sample: PBMCs or a T cell subset sorted from them (not recorded which). All receptors come from a man aged 18 to 30 who had mild COVID-19 (a few samples of this study predate the infection). Cell type and time point are not known.

J is TRBJ2-2 and V is TRBV18; a weak D match, TRBD1 (6 bases). V was shortened by 3 bases and J by 7 bases, with 12 bases between the two germline ends. CDR3 length equals 14 residues. From germline, CDR1 is KGHSH and CDR2 LQKENI. The CDR3 DNA reads as TGTGCCAGCTCACCGACAGGAGCGCACGGGGAGCTGTTTTTT. It translates to CASSPTGAHGELFF.

This clonotype has a handful of counts. V gene TRBV5-1 combines with J gene TRBJ2-7; 7 bases line up with TRBD1. Looked up from germline, CDR1 is SGHRS and CDR2 is YFSETQ. Unmatched junction bases numbered 5, after V lost 2 bases and J lost 3 bases. This CDR3 spans 14 amino acids. The CDR3 DNA sequence: TGCGCCAGCAGCTTAGGCCAGGGGGACTACGAGCAGTACGTC. Amino acid sequence: CASSLGQGDYEQYV.

The table lists this clonotype with a few counts. The V and J genes are TRBV30 and TRBJ1-1, with 7 bases aligning to TRBD1. The V and J ends lost 3 bases and 5 bases, in that order; junction bases with no gene match: 6. Germline V gives CDR1 GTSNPN, CDR2 SVGIG (reference sequence). The CDR3 extends over 13 amino acids. The CDR3 DNA reads as TGTGCCTGGAGGGCAGGGGGGATGACTGAAGCTTTCTTT. This gives the protein CAWRAGGMTEAFF.

This clonotype has a handful of counts. This chain connects TRBV7-9 to TRBJ2-7, with a weak D call TRBD2 (5 bases). Germline loops: CDR1 SEHNR, CDR2 FQNEAQ (reference sequence). The V end lost 4 bases, the J end lost 0 bases, and 7 bases lay between the germline ends. The CDR3 consists of 13 residues. CDR3 region: CASSSRDSYEQYV. CDR3 in DNA: TGTGCCAGCAGCTCACGGGACTCCTACGAGCAGTACGTC.

This clonotype was counted only a few times. The chain carries TRBV12-3 or TRBV12-4 and TRBJ2-7, with D possibly TRBD2 on 6 matching bases. CDR3 length: 12 residues. Trimming took 6 bases from V and 0 from J, leaving 6 bases between them. This CDR3 reads CASRGGSYEQYF. CDR3 DNA: TGTGCCAGCAGGGGGGGCTCCTACGAGCAGTACTTC.

The genes are TRBV6-2 or TRBV6-3 and TRBJ1-5, with D possibly TRBD1 on 5 matching bases. Germline CDR1 and CDR2: MNHEY and SVGEGT. There are 16 residues in the CDR3. Trimming shortened V by 0 bases and J by 0 bases, and 9 bases separated the two germline ends. CDR3 protein: CASSYSGGYSNQPQHF. The CDR3 DNA is TGTGCCAGCAGTTACTCGGGGGGTTATAGCAATCAGCCCCAGCATTTT.

This clonotype was observed a few times. This rearrangement joins TRBV5-1 to TRBJ2-3; D is unresolved. Germline assignment: CDR1 SGHRS and CDR2 YFSETQ. This CDR3 contains 13 residues. Trimming removed 0 bases from V and 6 bases from J, with 8 bases in between. CDR3 bases: TGCGCCAGCAGCTTGGTTTCCCTGGATACGCAGTATTTT. This translates into CASSLVSLDTQYF.